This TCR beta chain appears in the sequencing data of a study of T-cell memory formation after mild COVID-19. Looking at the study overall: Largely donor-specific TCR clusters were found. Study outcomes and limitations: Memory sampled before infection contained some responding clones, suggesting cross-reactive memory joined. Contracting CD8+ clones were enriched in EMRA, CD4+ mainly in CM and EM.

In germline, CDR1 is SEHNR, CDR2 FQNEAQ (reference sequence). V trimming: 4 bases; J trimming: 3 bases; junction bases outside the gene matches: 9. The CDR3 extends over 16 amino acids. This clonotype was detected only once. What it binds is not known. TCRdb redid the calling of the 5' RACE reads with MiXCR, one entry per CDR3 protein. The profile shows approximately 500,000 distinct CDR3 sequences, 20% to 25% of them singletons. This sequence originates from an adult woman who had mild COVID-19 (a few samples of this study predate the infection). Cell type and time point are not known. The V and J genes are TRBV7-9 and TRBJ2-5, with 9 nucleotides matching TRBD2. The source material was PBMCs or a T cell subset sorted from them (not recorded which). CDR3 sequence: CASSSLAGAREETQYF. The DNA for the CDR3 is TGTGCCAGCAGCTCCTTAGCGGGGGCGAGGGAAGAGACCCAGTACTTC.